This is a list of T cell receptor beta chains from one sample in a study of OX40 agonist ivuxolimab in advanced cancers. Repertoires were generated with immunoSEQ multiplex PCR, while TCRdb's copy carries only in-frame clones and drops some. The table lists 73,000 or so clones, roughly four fifths of them singletons, with just under 2.5% in the top ten. The sequencing here drew on CD4+ or CD8+ T cells sorted from blood, taken in a trial of the OX40 agonist ivuxolimab. Receptors were obtained from an adult with an advanced solid tumor such as melanoma, head and neck, liver or kidney cancer. The conserved cysteine and the conserved F or W are not part of the CDR3 here. The order of the fields is clone size, J gene, D gene, V gene, CDR3 protein. D genes are given only for firm matches. Clone size is given for some rows only: seen once, a few or many times, or a class if the clone is expanded.

once | TRBJ2-6 | NA | TRBV19 | ASSMRDSGANVLT
NA | TRBJ1-1 | TRBD1 | TRBV27 | ASSLEPGQGTEAF
NA | TRBJ2-5 | TRBD2 | TRBV27 | ASSLRLTSGRGAETQY
once | TRBJ2-1 | TRBD2 | TRBV4-2 | ASSQSFAGLAGINEQF
NA | TRBJ2-5 | TRBD1 | TRBV6-1 | ASRLTGGLGETQY
NA | TRBJ1-3 | NA | TRBV9 | ASSVEGRAPGNTIY
NA | TRBJ1-2 | NA | TRBV6-5 | ASSKEEISGYT
NA | TRBJ2-7 | TRBD2 | TRBV27 | ASSLSSAGNSYEQY
NA | TRBJ1-2 | TRBD1 | TRBV11-2 | ASSLYGQGPGYGYT
NA | TRBJ1-1 | NA | TRBV12-5 | ASGLDSHSAF
NA | TRBJ1-2 | NA | TRBV6-6 | ASSRTTGLGGYT
NA | TRBJ2-2 | NA | TRBV11-3 | ASSLERPNTGELF
NA | TRBJ2-6 | NA | TRBV9 | ASSLSGTGYSGANVLT
NA | TRBJ2-1 | TRBD1 | TRBV5-8 | ASKRTGEVYNEQF
NA | TRBJ2-1 | TRBD2 | TRBV18 | ASSPPGGSSYNEQF
NA | TRBJ2-1 | TRBD2 | TRBV7-2 | ASSTQRLARNYNEQF
NA | TRBJ1-1 | TRBD1 | TRBV30 | AWSVQGGSWTVYYTEAF
NA | TRBJ2-7 | TRBD1 | TRBV7-6 | ASSQGPGQVSYEQY
NA | TRBJ2-7 | NA | TRBV20-1 | SATDRGEQY
NA | TRBJ1-5 | NA | TRBV6-1 | ASSEDKGDSNQPQH
NA | TRBJ1-6 | TRBD1 | TRBV9 | ASSVAARQGAGNSPLH
NA | TRBJ1-2 | TRBD1 | TRBV7-9 | ASSTQTGGDYGYT
NA | TRBJ2-7 | NA | TRBV4-2 | ASSQDPGHEQLTYEQY
NA | TRBJ1-4 | TRBD1 | TRBV6-6 | ASTLLGQLNEKLF
NA | TRBJ2-7 | TRBD1 | TRBV18 | ASSPIMQGATGEQY
NA | TRBJ1-2 | TRBD1 | TRBV6-5 | ASSVDRDGYT
once | TRBJ2-7 | TRBD2 | TRBV7-3 | ASSAQAGGPEEQY
NA | TRBJ2-1 | NA | TRBV5-1 | ASSPDRVTGGEQF
NA | TRBJ2-5 | NA | TRBV4-2 | ASSGEGSTETQY
NA | TRBJ2-7 | NA | TRBV9 | ASSVAPDYEQY
NA | TRBJ2-1 | NA | TRBV11-2 | ASSLVRLPLRGNEQF
NA | TRBJ2-6 | NA | TRBV7-2 | ASSFSGRVLSGANVLT
NA | TRBJ1-2 | NA | TRBV7-9 | ASSLEGGVSGYT
NA | TRBJ2-7 | TRBD2 | TRBV11-3 | ASSSQGTSGSYEQY
NA | TRBJ1-6 | NA | TRBV7-2 | ASSSQVDSPLH
NA | TRBJ2-6 | NA | TRBV19 | ASTPIRISGANVLT
few | TRBJ1-2 | NA | TRBV27 | ARVGKNYGYT
NA | TRBJ2-1 | NA | TRBV19 | ASKRPGNTYNEQF
NA | TRBJ1-6 | NA | TRBV9 | ASSVVGNSPLH
NA | TRBJ2-1 | TRBD1 | TRBV29-1 | SAPTGFEEQF
NA | TRBJ1-3 | NA | TRBV7-2 | ASRPGISGNTIY